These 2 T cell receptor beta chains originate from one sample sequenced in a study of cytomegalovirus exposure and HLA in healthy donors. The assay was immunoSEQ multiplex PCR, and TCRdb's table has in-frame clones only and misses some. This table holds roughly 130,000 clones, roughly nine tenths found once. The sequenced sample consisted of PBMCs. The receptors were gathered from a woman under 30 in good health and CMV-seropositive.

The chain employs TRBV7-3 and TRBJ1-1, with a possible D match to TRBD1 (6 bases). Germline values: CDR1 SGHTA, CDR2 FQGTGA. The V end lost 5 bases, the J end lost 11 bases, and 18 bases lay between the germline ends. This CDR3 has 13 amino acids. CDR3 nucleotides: TGTGCCAGCAGCGATACGCCTAGGGGGTATGCTTTCTTT. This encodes CASSDTPRGYAFF.

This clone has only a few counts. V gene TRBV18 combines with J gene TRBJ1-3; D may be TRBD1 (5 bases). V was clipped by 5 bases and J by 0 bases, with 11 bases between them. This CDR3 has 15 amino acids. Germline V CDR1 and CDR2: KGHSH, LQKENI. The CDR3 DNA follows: TGTGCCAGCTCAACGCGACAGTTCTCTGGAAACACCATATATTTT. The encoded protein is CASSTRQFSGNTIYF. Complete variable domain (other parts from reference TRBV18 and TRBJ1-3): NAGVMQNPRHLVRRRGQEARLRCSPMKGHSHVYWYRQLPEEGLKFMVYLQKENIIDESGMPKERFSAEFPKEGPSILRIQQVVRGDSAAYFCASSTRQFSGNTIYFGEGSWLTVV.